A selection of T cell receptor beta chains follows, all from one sample in a study of shared clonotypes between healthy human individuals. TCRdb keeps only in-frame clones here, not all; method: immunoSEQ multiplex PCR. The table lists about 1 million clones, around four fifths of them singletons, with 1.4% to 1.5% in the top ten. Specimen: memory CD4+ T cells sorted from blood. These receptors were obtained from a man aged 18 to 35 in good health. The CDR3 runs from the conserved cysteine through the conserved F or W. D genes are given only for firm matches. A row's size may be missing; if present it is once, few, many or a size class.

d_gene,j_gene,abundance,len,v_gene,CDR3nt,CDR3aa
TRBD1,TRBJ2-7,once,14,TRBV4-1,TGCGCCAGCAGCCGCGGACAGGATTCCTACGAGCAGTACTTC,CASSRGQDSYEQYF
TRBD2,TRBJ2-5,many,16,TRBV7-2,TGTGCCAGCAGCCCACCCCGACTAGCGGGAGTGGAGACCCAGTACTTC,CASSPPRLAGVETQYF
TRBD2,TRBJ2-1,once,13,TRBV6-1,TGTGCCAGCAACAGCGGGGGGGACAATGAGCAGTTCTTC,CASNSGGDNEQFF
.,TRBJ2-5,.,15,TRBV6-6,TGTGCCAGCAGCTTATTAGGAGGTCCCCAAGAGACCCAGTACTTC,CASSLLGGPQETQYF
TRBD1,TRBJ1-3,.,16,TRBV7-6,TGTGCCAGCAGCGGTGGGACAGCTCAAGCCGGCAACACCATATATTTT,CASSGGTAQAGNTIYF
.,TRBJ2-1,.,13,TRBV18,TGTGCCAGCTCACCACCGGTTGGGGATGAGCAGTTCTTC,CASSPPVGDEQFF
TRBD1,TRBJ2-1,.,15,TRBV27,TGTGCCAGCAGTAAACAGGGGAGCTCCTACAATGAGCAGTTCTTC,CASSKQGSSYNEQFF
.,TRBJ2-7,.,12,TRBV28,TGTGCCAGCTTGACGCACTCCTACGAGCAGTACTTC,CASLTHSYEQYF
.,TRBJ2-7,.,12,TRBV14,TGTGCCAGCAGCTCACAGGTCTCCGAGCAGTACTTC,CASSSQVSEQYF
TRBD2,TRBJ2-3,once,19,TRBV18,TGTGCCAGCTCACCGGTAATTCTGGGCGGGAGTGATGGGCGAGATACGCAGTATTTT,CASSPVILGGSDGRDTQYF